This TCR beta chain was obtained from a study of cytomegalovirus exposure and HLA in healthy donors. Only in-frame clones appear in the TCRdb table, and some are missing; sequencing was by immunoSEQ multiplex PCR. Seen here are approximately 270,000 clones, about 90% observed once, and the top ten hold more than 10%. The V gene's germline CDR1 is MNHEY and CDR2 SMNVEV (reference sequence). The ends were cut back, 8 bases at V and 2 bases at J, with 12 bases in the middle. The CDR3 is 13 residues long. Study-level results: Many donors shared some public TCRs, even though most TCR sequences were rare. Associated with cytomegalovirus, according to the listing, were about 160 TCR beta chains.

Regarding this clone: The antigen is unknown.

This chain connects TRBV27 to TRBJ2-5; tentatively, D is TRBD2 (5 bases). Sequenced: PBMCs. This TCR derives from a young man in good health and CMV-seropositive. CDR3 residues: CASSPGEQETQYF. DNA of the CDR3: TGTGCCAGCTCCCCCGGGGAGCAAGAGACCCAGTACTTC.